The source of this T cell receptor beta chain is a study of T cells in Graves' hyperthyroidism and ophthalmopathy. RNA transcripts served as the template for amplifying TCR beta CDR3 regions. The TCR CDR3 first-round RT-PCR relied on the HTBI primer set. Via MiXCR, TCRdb re-called the multiplex PCR reads, giving one row per CDR3 protein. Here the sample spans 660,000 or so distinct CDR3 sequences, 45% being singletons. The specimen was peripheral blood or thyroid tissue (not recorded which). The clonotype originates from an adult man with Graves' disease, either hyperthyroidism or ophthalmopathy (not recorded which).

DNA for the CDR3: TGTGCCAGCAGCACCGGGACAGTAAGTGGCTACACCTTC. It encodes CASSTGTVSGYTF. This chain uses TRBV7-8 with TRBJ1-2; 7 bases fit TRBD1. V was clipped by 5 bases and J by 7 bases; unmatched bases: 7. Germline values: CDR1 SGHVS, CDR2 FQNEAQ. CDR3 length: 13 residues.